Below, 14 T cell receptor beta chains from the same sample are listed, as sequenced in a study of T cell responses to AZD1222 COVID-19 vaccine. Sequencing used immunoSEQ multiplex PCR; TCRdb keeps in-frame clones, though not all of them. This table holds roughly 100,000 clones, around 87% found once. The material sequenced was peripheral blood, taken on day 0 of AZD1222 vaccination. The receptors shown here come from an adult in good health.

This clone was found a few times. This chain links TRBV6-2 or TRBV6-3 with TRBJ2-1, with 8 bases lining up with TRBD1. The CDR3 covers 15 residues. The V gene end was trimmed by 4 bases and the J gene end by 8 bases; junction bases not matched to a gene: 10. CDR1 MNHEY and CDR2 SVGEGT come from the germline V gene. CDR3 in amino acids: CASSSGQGPSDEQFF. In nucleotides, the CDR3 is TGTGCCAGCAGTTCCGGACAGGGACCTTCTGATGAGCAGTTCTTC.

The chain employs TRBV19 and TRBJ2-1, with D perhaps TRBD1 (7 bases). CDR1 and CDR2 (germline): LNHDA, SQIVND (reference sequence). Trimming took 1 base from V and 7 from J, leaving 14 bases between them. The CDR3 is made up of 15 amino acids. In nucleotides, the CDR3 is TGTGCCAGTAGTATAGGTTTACAGGGGAGGAATGAGCAGTTCTTC. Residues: CASSIGLQGRNEQFF.

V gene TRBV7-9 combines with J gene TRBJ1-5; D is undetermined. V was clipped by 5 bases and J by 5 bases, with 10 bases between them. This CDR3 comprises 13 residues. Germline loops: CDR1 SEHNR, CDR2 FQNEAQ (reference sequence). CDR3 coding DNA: TGTGCCAGCAGCATAACCGGGGATCAGCCCCAGCATTTT. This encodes CASSITGDQPQHF.

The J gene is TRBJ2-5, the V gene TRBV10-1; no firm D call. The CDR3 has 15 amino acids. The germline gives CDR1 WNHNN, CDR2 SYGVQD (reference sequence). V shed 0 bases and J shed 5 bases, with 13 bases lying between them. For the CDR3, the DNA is TGCGCCAGCAGTGAGTCGATCCGGGTGGGGGAGACCCAGTACTTC. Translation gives CASSESIRVGETQYF.

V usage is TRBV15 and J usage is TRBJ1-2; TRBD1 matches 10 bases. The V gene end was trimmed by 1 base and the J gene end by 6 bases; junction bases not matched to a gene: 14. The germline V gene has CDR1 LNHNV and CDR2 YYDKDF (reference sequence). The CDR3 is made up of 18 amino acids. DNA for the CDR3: TGTGCCACCAGCAGAGGAGGGGCGGGACAGGGGTTCTGGGATGGCTACACCTTC. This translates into CATSRGGAGQGFWDGYTF.

CDR3 loop: CSASIGETQYF. CDR3 sequence (DNA): TGCAGTGCTAGTATCGGGGAGACCCAGTACTTC. The V and J genes are TRBV20-1 and TRBJ2-5; D ambiguous. Looked up from germline, CDR1 is DFQATT and CDR2 is SNEGSKA (reference sequence). The CDR3 extends over 11 amino acids. Deletions cut 3 bases from V and 5 bases from J, with 7 bases between.

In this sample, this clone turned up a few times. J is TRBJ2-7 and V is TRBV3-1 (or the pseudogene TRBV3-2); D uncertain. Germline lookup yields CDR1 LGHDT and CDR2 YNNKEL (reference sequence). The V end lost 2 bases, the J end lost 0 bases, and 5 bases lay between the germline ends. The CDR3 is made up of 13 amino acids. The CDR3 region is CASSQKRSYEQYF. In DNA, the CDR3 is TGTGCCAGCAGCCAAAAGCGCTCCTACGAGCAGTACTTC.

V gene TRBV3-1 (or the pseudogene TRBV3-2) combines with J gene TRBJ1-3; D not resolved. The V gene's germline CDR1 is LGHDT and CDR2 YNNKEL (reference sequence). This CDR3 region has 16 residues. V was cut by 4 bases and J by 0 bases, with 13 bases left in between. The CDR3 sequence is CASSPIPGSSGNTIYF. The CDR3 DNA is TGTGCCAGCAGCCCAATCCCCGGGAGCTCTGGAAACACCATATATTTT.

The CDR3, as DNA: TGTGCCAGCAGCTCCCAGGGGGCAGGAGATACGCAGTATTTT. Its translation is CASSSQGAGDTQYF. The V call is TRBV11-3, the J call TRBJ2-3; 8 positions agree with TRBD1. CDR1 is SGHNT, CDR2 YENEEA, per germline. The CDR3 loop spans 14 amino acids. J lost 5 bases, V lost 4 bases, and 5 bases had no gene match.

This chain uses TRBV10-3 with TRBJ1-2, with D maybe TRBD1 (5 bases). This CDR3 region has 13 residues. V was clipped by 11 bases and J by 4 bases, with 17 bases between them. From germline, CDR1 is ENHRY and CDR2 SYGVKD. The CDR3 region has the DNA TGTGCCGCCGGGACCTCAGGTTTCTATGGCTACACCTTC. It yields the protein CAAGTSGFYGYTF.

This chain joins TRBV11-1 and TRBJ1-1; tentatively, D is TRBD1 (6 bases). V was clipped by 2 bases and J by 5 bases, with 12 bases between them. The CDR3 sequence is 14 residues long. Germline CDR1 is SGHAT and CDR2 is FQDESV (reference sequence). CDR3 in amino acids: CASSLRGAQTEAFF. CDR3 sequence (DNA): TGTGCCAGCAGCTTACGGGGGGCGCAGACTGAAGCTTTCTTT.

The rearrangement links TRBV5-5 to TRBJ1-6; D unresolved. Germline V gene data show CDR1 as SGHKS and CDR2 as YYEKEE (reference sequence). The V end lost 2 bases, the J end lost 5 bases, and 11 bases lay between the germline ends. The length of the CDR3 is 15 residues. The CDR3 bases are TGTGCCAGCAGCTTTAGGGTCGGAAATAATTCACCCCTCCACTTT. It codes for CASSFRVGNNSPLHF.

The CDR3 loop reads CSASGTADQPQHF. In nucleotides, the CDR3 is TGCAGTGCTAGTGGGACAGCCGATCAGCCCCAGCATTTT. The chain has TRBV20-1 and TRBJ1-5, with 7 bases fitting TRBD1. Unmatched junction bases numbered 4, after V lost 3 bases and J lost 5 bases. This CDR3 spans 13 amino acids. Looked up from germline, CDR1 is DFQATT and CDR2 is SNEGSKA (reference sequence).

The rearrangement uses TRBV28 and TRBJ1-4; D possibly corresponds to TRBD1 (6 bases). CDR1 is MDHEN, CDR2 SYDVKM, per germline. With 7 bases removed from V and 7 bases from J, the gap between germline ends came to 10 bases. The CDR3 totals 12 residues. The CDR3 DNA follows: TGTGCCAGCACCCACAGGGTTGAAAAACTGTTTTTT. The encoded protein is CASTHRVEKLFF.